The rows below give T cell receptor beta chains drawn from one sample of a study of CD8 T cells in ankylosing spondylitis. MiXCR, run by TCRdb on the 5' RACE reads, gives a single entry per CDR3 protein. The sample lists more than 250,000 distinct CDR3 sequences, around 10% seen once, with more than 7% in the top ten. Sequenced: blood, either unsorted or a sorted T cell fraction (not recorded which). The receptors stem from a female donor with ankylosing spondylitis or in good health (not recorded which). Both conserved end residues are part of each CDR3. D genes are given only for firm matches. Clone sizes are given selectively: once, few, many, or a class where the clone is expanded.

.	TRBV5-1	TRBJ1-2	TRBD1	CASSLHDRGLGGYTF	TGCGCCAGCAGCTTGCACGACAGGGGGCTCGGTGGCTACACCTTC
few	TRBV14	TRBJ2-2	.	CASRGFGELFF	TGTGCCAGCAGGGGTTTCGGGGAGCTGTTTTTT
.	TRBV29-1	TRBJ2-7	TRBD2	CSVGLAGLGEQYF	TGCAGCGTGGGACTAGCGGGATTAGGCGAGCAGTACTTC
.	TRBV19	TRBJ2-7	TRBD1	CASSVDRGRYEQYF	TGTGCCAGTAGTGTGGACAGGGGGCGGTACGAGCAGTACTTC
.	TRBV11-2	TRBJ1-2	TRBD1	CASSLGGGGQGYGYTF	TGTGCCAGCAGCTTAGGCGGCGGAGGACAGGGCTATGGCTACACCTTC
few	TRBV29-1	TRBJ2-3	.	CSVERSQDAADTQYF	TGCAGCGTTGAACGCAGCCAAGATGCCGCAGATACGCAGTATTTT
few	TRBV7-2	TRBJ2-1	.	CASSLLYEQFF	TGTGCCAGCAGCTTATTATATGAGCAGTTCTTC
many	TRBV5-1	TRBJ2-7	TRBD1	CASSFAGGDEQYF	TGCGCCAGCAGCTTCGCAGGGGGCGATGAGCAGTACTTC
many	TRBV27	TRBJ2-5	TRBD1	CASSLNRGYQETQYF	TGTGCCAGCAGTTTAAACAGGGGGTACCAAGAGACCCAGTACTTC
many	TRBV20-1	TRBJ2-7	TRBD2	CSAPRGSGSHEQYF	TGCAGTGCTCCCCGAGGTAGCGGGAGCCACGAGCAGTACTTC
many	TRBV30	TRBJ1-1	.	CAWSGQVNTEAFF	TGTGCCTGGAGTGGACAGGTGAACACTGAAGCTTTCTTT
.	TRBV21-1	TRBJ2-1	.	CASSKVGSDTLSSEQFF	TGTGCCAGCAGCAAAGTGGGTTCAGACACACTAAGCAGTGAGCAGTTCTTC
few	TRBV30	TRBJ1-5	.	CAWSVLGVPQHF	TGTGCCTGGAGTGTCCTGGGGGTGCCCCAGCATTTT
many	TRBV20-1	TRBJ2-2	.	CSAPPTDNTGELFF	TGCAGTGCACCGCCGACCGACAACACCGGGGAGCTGTTTTTT
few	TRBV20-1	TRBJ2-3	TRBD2	CSAPGTSGDTSTDTQYF	TGCAGTGCTCCCGGGACTAGCGGGGATACTAGCACAGATACGCAGTATTTT
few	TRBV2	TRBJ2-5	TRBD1	CASSEDLGQAETQYF	TGTGCCAGCAGTGAAGATCTTGGACAGGCGGAGACCCAGTACTTC
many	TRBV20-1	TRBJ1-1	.	CSAYQRVNTEAFF	TGCAGTGCTTATCAGCGGGTGAACACTGAAGCTTTCTTT
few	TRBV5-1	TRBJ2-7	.	CASTDTGRTYEQYF	TGCGCCAGCACGGATACGGGACGGACCTACGAGCAGTACTTC
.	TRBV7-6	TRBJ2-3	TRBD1	CASSLRDRGTGDTQYF	TGTGCCAGCAGCTTGCGGGACAGGGGAACTGGAGATACGCAGTATTTT
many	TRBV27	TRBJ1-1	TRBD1	CASSSQTGGTEAFF	TGTGCCAGCAGTTCCCAGACAGGGGGCACTGAAGCTTTCTTT
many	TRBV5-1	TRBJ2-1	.	CASSFYNEQFF	TGCGCCAGCAGCTTCTACAATGAGCAGTTCTTC
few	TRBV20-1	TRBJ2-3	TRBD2	CSARARLTRTRTDTQYF	TGCAGTGCTAGAGCTCGGCTAACGAGGACTAGAACAGATACGCAGTATTTT
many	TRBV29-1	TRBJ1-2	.	CSVVGRSYGYTF	TGCAGCGTTGTAGGGCGCAGCTATGGCTACACCTTC
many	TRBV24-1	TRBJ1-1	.	CATRIGGEAFF	TGTGCCACCAGGATCGGGGGTGAAGCTTTCTTT
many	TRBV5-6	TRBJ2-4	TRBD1	CASSRGQGLAKNIQYF	TGTGCCAGCAGTCGCGGACAGGGGCTAGCCAAAAACATTCAGTACTTC
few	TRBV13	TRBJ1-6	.	CASSLGRSSYNSPLHF	TGTGCCAGCAGCTTAGGCAGGAGCTCCTATAATTCACCCCTCCACTTT
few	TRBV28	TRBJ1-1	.	CASRRQLNTEAFF	TGTGCCAGCAGACGACAGTTGAACACTGAAGCTTTCTTT
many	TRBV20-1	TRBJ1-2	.	CSAREGTLHGYTF	TGCAGTGCTAGGGAGGGGACACTCCATGGCTACACCTTC
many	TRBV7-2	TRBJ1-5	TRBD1	CASSLAAGTVSNQPQHF	TGTGCCAGCAGCTTAGCGGCCGGGACAGTTAGCAATCAGCCCCAGCATTTT
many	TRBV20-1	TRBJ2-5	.	CSARARTELWETQYF	TGCAGTGCTAGAGCAAGGACAGAGTTATGGGAGACCCAGTACTTC
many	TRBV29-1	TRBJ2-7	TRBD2	CSVVLAGVYEQYF	TGCAGCGTTGTACTAGCGGGAGTCTACGAGCAGTACTTC
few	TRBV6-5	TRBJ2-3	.	CASSYSRGTQYF	TGTGCCAGCAGTTACTCGAGGGGTACGCAGTATTTT
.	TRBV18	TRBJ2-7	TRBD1	CASSLARTGYNEQYF	TGTGCCAGCTCTCTCGCACGGACAGGGTATAACGAGCAGTACTTC
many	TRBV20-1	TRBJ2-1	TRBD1	CSASFGTGGSNEQFF	TGCAGTGCTAGTTTTGGGACAGGGGGCTCGAATGAGCAGTTCTTC
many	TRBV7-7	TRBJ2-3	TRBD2	CASSLSGRTDDTQYF	TGTGCCAGCAGCTTAAGCGGGAGGACGGACGATACGCAGTATTTT
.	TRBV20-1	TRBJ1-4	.	CSAQIFNRPPNEKLFF	TGCAGTGCTCAGATCTTTAACAGGCCCCCTAATGAAAAACTGTTTTTT
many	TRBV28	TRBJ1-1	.	CASGSLWGEAFF	TGTGCCAGCGGAAGTCTTTGGGGTGAAGCTTTCTTT
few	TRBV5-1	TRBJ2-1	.	CASSLVVGDDEQFF	TGCGCCAGCAGCTTGGTGGTAGGGGATGATGAGCAGTTCTTC
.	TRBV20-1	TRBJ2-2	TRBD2	CSARGPGRAGELFF	TGCAGTGCTAGAGGGCCCGGGAGGGCCGGGGAGCTGTTTTTT
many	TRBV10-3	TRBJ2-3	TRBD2	CAMQAGGPADTQYF	TGTGCCATGCAAGCGGGAGGGCCGGCAGATACGCAGTATTTT
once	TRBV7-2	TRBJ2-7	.	CASSSGGTALYEQYF	TGTGCCAGCAGCTCAGGCGGGACAGCTTTATACGAGCAGTACTTC
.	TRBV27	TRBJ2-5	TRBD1	CASSPRQGEETQYF	TGTGCCAGCAGCCCAAGACAGGGAGAGGAGACCCAGTACTTC
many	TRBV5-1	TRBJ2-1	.	CASNRGAIQFF	TGCGCCAGCAACCGGGGGGCCATCCAGTTCTTC
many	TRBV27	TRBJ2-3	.	CASRSGGTQYF	TGTGCCAGCAGGTCAGGGGGGACGCAGTATTTT
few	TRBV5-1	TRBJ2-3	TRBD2	CASSFPEAGGRDTQYF	TGCGCCAGCAGCTTCCCCGAGGCGGGGGGGCGCGATACGCAGTATTTT
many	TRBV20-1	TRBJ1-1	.	CSARYPRSMNTEAFF	TGCAGTGCTAGATACCCTCGATCCATGAACACTGAAGCTTTCTTT